This is a list of T cell receptor beta chains from one sample in a study of cytomegalovirus exposure and HLA in healthy donors. Libraries were prepared by immunoSEQ multiplex PCR; TCRdb keeps only in-frame clonotypes and omits some of them. The sample consists of 150,000 to 200,000 clones, approximately 73% of them appearing once. Source material: PBMCs. These receptors all come from a woman aged 25 to 45 in good health and CMV-seropositive. Both conserved end residues are part of each CDR3. Each record gives: V gene, clone size, CDR3 protein. Expanded clones get a size class; other rows say once, few or many, or leave the size out.

v_call: TRBV18; clone_size: -; cdr3_aa: CASSPATQNIQYF
v_call: TRBV4-1; clone_size: -; cdr3_aa: CASSQADSYEQYF
v_call: TRBV5-4; clone_size: few; cdr3_aa: CASSSRGSGSYEQYF
v_call: TRBV9; clone_size: few; cdr3_aa: CASSVNEAEQYF
v_call: TRBV4-1; clone_size: few; cdr3_aa: CACGRGGTGELFF
v_call: TRBV28; clone_size: -; cdr3_aa: CASSLGAAGGAYNEQFF
v_call: TRBV18; clone_size: -; cdr3_aa: CASSPTQQGRGQPQHF
v_call: TRBV4-3; clone_size: -; cdr3_aa: CASSQDQGQGEERYTF
v_call: TRBV7-2; clone_size: -; cdr3_aa: CASRWQDLAYNSPLHF
v_call: TRBV5-4; clone_size: -; cdr3_aa: CASSWDRDRRYEQYF
v_call: TRBV6-5; clone_size: -; cdr3_aa: CASSTTGNIGSPLHF
v_call: TRBV9; clone_size: -; cdr3_aa: CASSVGTSGYEQYF
v_call: TRBV2; clone_size: few; cdr3_aa: CASKRWGTNEQYF
v_call: TRBV11-3; clone_size: few; cdr3_aa: CASSVSGGAETQYF
v_call: TRBV27; clone_size: -; cdr3_aa: CASKSGGTDTQYF
v_call: TRBV7-8; clone_size: once; cdr3_aa: CASSLARVLLSINSGSTIYF
v_call: TRBV9; clone_size: once; cdr3_aa: CASSALDRANTGELFF
v_call: TRBV7-2; clone_size: -; cdr3_aa: CASSLGPGSLNTEAFF
v_call: TRBV7-9; clone_size: -; cdr3_aa: CASSLGSPEQYF
v_call: TRBV30; clone_size: -; cdr3_aa: CAWTPGPGGYGYTF
v_call: TRBV7-3; clone_size: once; cdr3_aa: CASSLTTNTEAFF
v_call: TRBV7-9; clone_size: -; cdr3_aa: CASSLPELRETQYF